This entry lists 20 T cell receptor beta chains sequenced from one sample in a study of radiation and T cells in renal cell carcinoma (dated by TCRdb to 2019 to 2021). The time point label, read with the paper, signifies: tumor resected at nephrectomy. Read against the paper, the sample's treatment or condition label means: treatment-naive control, cytoreductive nephrectomy. Library preparation employed the immunoSEQ multiplex PCR assay. TCRdb stores this immuneACCESS table with in-frame sequences only. Part of the clones is absent; in the studies checked, under half of the shortfall reflects unresolved V genes, and no reason is known for the rest. The sample table contains about 16,000 clones; only one count was recorded for about 50% of them. The ten largest clones take up 9.7% of the sample. Material: tumor tissue, obtained from a patient whose treatment was nephrectomy without radiotherapy. Source of these receptors: a middle-aged man with renal cell carcinoma.

The rearrangement links TRBV6-6 to TRBJ1-1, with 9 bases that match TRBD1. Germline V gene lookup returns CDR1 MNHNY and CDR2 SVGAGI (reference sequence). This CDR3 has 15 amino acids. The trim removed 2 bases at V and 12 bases at J, leaving 13 bases unmatched. The CDR3 sequence is CASSYETPGQGVTFF. The DNA of the CDR3 is TGTGCCAGCAGTTACGAGACCCCGGGACAGGGTGTAACTTTCTTT.

The chain has TRBV4-3 and TRBJ2-5, with TRBD2 identical over 12 bases. V was clipped by 0 bases and J by 5 bases; unmatched bases: 4. Germline loops: CDR1 LGHNA, CDR2 YSLEER. This CDR3 is 16 amino acids long. Here the CDR3 reads CASSQDPSGGAETQYF. The CDR3 nucleotides are TGCGCCAGCAGCCAAGATCCTAGCGGGGGGGCGGAGACCCAGTACTTC.

The rearrangement uses TRBV18 and TRBJ2-2; D might be TRBD1 or TRBD2, each matching 5 bases. In germline, CDR1 is KGHSH, CDR2 LQKENI. The CDR3 consists of 13 residues. V was clipped by 6 bases and J by 6 bases, with 11 bases between them. CDR3 amino acids: CASSPTGPGELFF. As DNA, the CDR3 is TGTGCCAGCTCTCCGACGGGGCCCGGGGAGCTGTTTTTT.

This rearrangement joins TRBV4-2 to TRBJ2-1; D not resolved. With 0 bases removed from V and 4 bases from J, the gap between germline ends came to 4 bases. Per the germline V gene, CDR1 is LGHNA and CDR2 is YNFKEQ. This CDR3 is 13 amino acids long. CDR3 amino acids: CASSQDGYNEQFF. In nucleotides, the CDR3 is TGTGCCAGCAGCCAAGATGGGTACAATGAGCAGTTCTTC.

The chain has TRBV18 and TRBJ2-3; D is possibly TRBD1 (6 bases). V was clipped by 4 bases and J by 6 bases, with 14 bases between them. The CDR3 is 14 residues long. Germline V gene data show CDR1 as KGHSH and CDR2 as LQKENI. CDR3 loop: CASSQSTGIDTQYF. The DNA of the CDR3 is TGTGCCAGCTCACAGTCGACAGGTATCGATACGCAGTATTTT.

The rearrangement joins TRBV29-1 to TRBJ2-4; D possibly corresponds to TRBD1 (5 bases). The CDR3 totals 13 residues. The V gene's germline CDR1 is SQVTM and CDR2 ANQGSEA. V gave up 6 bases and J gave up 0 bases, with 9 bases separating them. The CDR3 DNA reads as TGCAGCGTCTTACAGGTAGCCAAAAACATTCAGTACTTC. Translating gives CSVLQVAKNIQYF.

The rearrangement links TRBV30 to TRBJ1-4, with 7 bases matching TRBD1. The CDR3 consists of 14 residues. CDR1 and CDR2 (germline): GTSNPN, SVGIG (reference sequence). V dropped 5 bases and J dropped 3; count of bases not matched to a gene: 6. CDR3 region: CAWLTRGANEKLFF. CDR3 coding DNA: TGTGCCTGGTTGACCAGGGGGGCTAATGAAAAACTGTTTTTT.

This chain joins TRBV6-5 and TRBJ2-7; 8 nucleotides agree with TRBD1. Germline V gene data show CDR1 as MNHEY and CDR2 as SVGAGI. The CDR3 is 14 amino acids. The junction had 5 bases not matched to a gene; V was cut back by 5 bases and J by 2 bases. The CDR3 region is CASSGTGITYEQYF. The CDR3 bases are TGTGCCAGCAGTGGGACAGGCATTACCTACGAGCAGTACTTC.

This chain connects TRBV4-1 to TRBJ1-1; TRBD1 might be the D (5 bases). The germline gives CDR1 MGHRA, CDR2 YSYEKL. This CDR3 region has 14 residues. Trimming removed 0 bases from V and 4 bases from J, with 9 bases in between. The CDR3 reads CASSQDREGTEAFF. The CDR3 DNA sequence: TGCGCCAGCAGCCAAGACAGGGAAGGCACTGAAGCTTTCTTT.

V and J are TRBV5-4 and TRBJ1-4; 7 bases agree with TRBD1. The CDR3 has 14 residues. V shed 2 bases, J shed 6 bases, and the junction held 4 bases outside the gene matches. Germline assignment: CDR1 SGHNT and CDR2 YYREEE (reference sequence). CDR3 DNA sequence: TGTGCCAGCAGCTTCAGGGGGAGAGATGAAAAACTGTTTTTT. Translated, it gives CASSFRGRDEKLFF.

This rearrangement joins TRBV10-2 to TRBJ2-3; no firm D call. In germline, CDR1 is WSHSY, CDR2 SAAADI. The CDR3 consists of 16 residues. Trimming took 2 bases from V and 4 from J, leaving 16 bases between them. CDR3: CASSERNWGPSDTQYF. The CDR3 DNA reads TGCGCCAGCAGTGAGCGGAACTGGGGTCCGTCAGATACGCAGTATTTT.

Only one count was recorded for this clone. The V and J genes are TRBV14 and TRBJ2-7; D is unclear. Germline CDR1 is SGHDN and CDR2 is FVKESK. The CDR3 is made up of 15 amino acids. Deletions cut 0 bases from V and 4 bases from J, with 13 bases between. CDR3 amino acids: CASSQDEALPYEQYF. DNA of the CDR3: TGTGCCAGCAGCCAAGATGAGGCCTTACCTTACGAGCAGTACTTC.

This clone was detected only once. The chain joins TRBV11-2 to TRBJ1-1; possible D gene TRBD1, 6 bases. V was shortened by 5 bases and J by 0 bases, with 13 bases between the two germline ends. The CDR3 spans 15 residues. CDR1 and CDR2 from the germline V gene are SGHAT and FQNNGV. CDR3 nucleotide sequence: TGTGCCAGCAGCCCATGGGGACAAATGAACACTGAAGCTTTCTTT. Its translation is CASSPWGQMNTEAFF.

CDR3 nucleotide sequence: TGTGCCAGCAGCCCTGGCCCGATCGGCACAGATACGCAGTATTTT. Its protein is CASSPGPIGTDTQYF. The V call is TRBV7-3, the J call TRBJ2-3; no clear D. Trimming shortened V by 5 bases and J by 1 base, and 13 bases separated the two germline ends. CDR1 is SGHTA and CDR2 is FQGTGA in the germline V gene. The CDR3 contains 15 residues. Complete variable domain (other parts from reference TRBV7-3 and TRBJ2-3): GAGVSQTPSNKVTEKGKYVELRCDPISGHTALYWYRQSLGQGPEFLIYFQGTGAADDSGLPNDRFFAVRPEGSVSTLKIQRTERGDSAVYLCASSPGPIGTDTQYFGPGTRLTVL.

The chain combines TRBV2 with TRBJ2-3; D is unresolved. Trimming shortened V by 4 bases and J by 0 bases, and 8 bases separated the two germline ends. Germline CDR1 is SNHLY and CDR2 is FYNNEI. The CDR3 sequence is 14 residues long. CDR3 bases: TGTGCCAGCAGTGTCTCGTCTAGCACAGATACGCAGTATTTT. This encodes CASSVSSSTDTQYF.

The chain combines TRBV7-2 with TRBJ2-3; 7 bases agree with TRBD1. The CDR3 is made up of 16 amino acids. CDR1 is SGHTA and CDR2 is FQGNSA in the germline V gene. With 3 bases clipped from V and 6 bases from J, the junction kept 12 bases outside the gene matches. CDR3 in amino acids: CASSFPGTVARDTQYF. The CDR3 DNA sequence: TGTGCCAGCAGCTTTCCCGGGACAGTCGCACGGGATACGCAGTATTTT.

The chain links TRBV5-1 to TRBJ2-7; D assignment may be TRBD1 or TRBD2 (5 bases each). CDR1 and CDR2 from the germline V gene are SGHRS and YFSETQ. This CDR3 is built from 15 residues. V lost 4 bases and J 2 bases, leaving 16 bases between the germline ends. The CDR3 coding sequence is TGCGCCAGCAGCGGGAGTCTTCCGGGGCCCTACGAGCAGTACTTC. Amino acids: CASSGSLPGPYEQYF.

This clone was recorded once. The rearrangement uses TRBV28 and TRBJ2-3; D assignment may be TRBD1 or TRBD2 (5 bases each). Germline-derived CDR1 and CDR2 are MDHEN and SYDVKM. There are 14 residues in the CDR3. Trimming removed 10 bases at V and 6 bases at J, with 20 bases between. CDR3 DNA sequence: TGTGCCATCAAATCTGGGGGAAATAGCGATACGCAGTATTTT. Its protein product is CAIKSGGNSDTQYF.

The chain combines TRBV2 with TRBJ1-6; tentative D call: TRBD1 (6 bases). The CDR3 spans 16 residues. Between the trimmed V and J ends, which lost 3 bases and 11 bases, there was a span of 20 bases. CDR1 is SNHLY, CDR2 FYNNEI, per germline. The CDR3 sequence is CASSEWVGASKAPLHF. DNA for the CDR3: TGTGCCAGCAGTGAGTGGGTGGGGGCATCGAAGGCACCCCTCCACTTT.

This clone showed up just a few times. The genes are TRBV7-2 and TRBJ2-6, with D perhaps matching TRBD2 (5 bases). This CDR3 is built from 17 residues. Germline V lookup: CDR1 SGHTA, CDR2 FQGNSA. V lost 5 bases to trimming and J lost 0 bases, with 14 bases between them. The CDR3 is CASSPLASSSGANVLTF. For the CDR3, the DNA is TGTGCCAGCAGCCCCCTAGCCTCGAGCTCTGGGGCCAACGTCCTGACTTTC.